These T cell receptor beta chains were read from a single sample in a study of beta chain features in type 1 diabetes. Repertoires were generated with immunoSEQ multiplex PCR, while TCRdb's copy carries only in-frame clones and drops some. The sample carries about 150,000 clones, 10% recorded once. Sample: central memory CD4+ T cells from blood. These receptors were collected from a man younger than 45 with type 1 diabetes. CDR3s include the opening cysteine and the closing phenylalanine or tryptophan. D genes are given only for firm matches. Clone size, where shown, is once, few, many, or a class for clones that have expanded.

>few|TRBV27|TRBJ2-2|TRBD1
CASSPRTGVGTGELFF
TGTGCCAGCAGTCCGCGGACAGGGGTCGGTACCGGGGAGCTGTTTTTT
>few|TRBV4-2|TRBJ2-3|TRBD1
CASSQGTGGTDTQYF
TGTGCCAGCAGCCAAGGGACAGGGGGCACAGATACGCAGTATTTT
>few|TRBV2|TRBJ2-1|.
CASGGTAPGEQFF
TGTGCCAGCGGGGGGACCGCTCCAGGGGAGCAGTTCTTC
>few|TRBV4-3|TRBJ1-1|TRBD1
CASSQDGAGGKTEAFF
TGCGCCAGCAGCCAAGATGGTGCAGGGGGCAAGACTGAAGCTTTCTTT
>.|TRBV5-6|TRBJ2-5|TRBD2
CASSLFSLAGDRETQYF
TGTGCCAGCAGCTTGTTCTCCCTAGCGGGAGATAGAGAGACCCAGTACTTC
>.|TRBV11-2|TRBJ1-3|TRBD1
CASSWTAGTGFGNTIYF
TGTGCCAGCAGCTGGACTGCCGGGACAGGGTTCGGAAACACCATATATTTT
>.|TRBV4-2|TRBJ1-4|.
CASSQFEASNEKLFF
TGTGCCAGCAGCCAATTCGAGGCTTCTAATGAAAAACTGTTTTTT
>few|TRBV4-3|TRBJ2-5|.
CASSRGQQETQYF
TGCGCCAGCAGTCGAGGACAGCAAGAGACCCAGTACTTC
>.|TRBV7-3|TRBJ2-1|TRBD2
CASSLTALAGGDEQFF
TGTGCCAGCAGCTTAACGGCACTAGCGGGAGGGGATGAGCAGTTCTTC
>few|TRBV4-3|TRBJ1-5|.
CASSQDSQSNQPQHF
TGCGCCAGCAGCCAAGATAGCCAGAGCAATCAGCCCCAGCATTTT
>.|TRBV4-1|TRBJ2-1|TRBD2
CASSPAPLADPINNEQFF
TGCGCCAGCAGCCCGGCCCCTCTAGCGGACCCAATTAACAATGAGCAGTTCTTC
>few|TRBV4-2|TRBJ1-2|.
CASSQEYANNYGYTF
TGTGCCAGCAGCCAAGAGTATGCGAATAACTATGGCTACACCTTC
>few|TRBV2|TRBJ1-5|.
CASSDDAGYYQPQHF
TGTGCCAGCAGTGACGATGCAGGTTATTATCAGCCCCAGCATTTT
>few|TRBV5-6|TRBJ2-7|TRBD2
CASSLIFSTSGGYSYEQYF
TGTGCCAGCAGCTTGATTTTTTCCACGAGCGGGGGCTACTCCTACGAGCAGTACTTC
>.|TRBV2|TRBJ2-7|.
CASIRVSYEQYF
TGTGCCAGCATCAGGGTCTCCTACGAGCAGTACTTC
>few|TRBV7-9|TRBJ1-1|TRBD1
CASSRGGQGNTEAFF
TGTGCCAGCAGCCGGGGGGGACAGGGGAACACTGAAGCTTTCTTT
>.|TRBV27|TRBJ2-4|TRBD2
CASRSLAGINIQYF
TGTGCCAGCAGGTCCCTAGCGGGGATAAACATTCAGTACTTC
>few|TRBV7-9|TRBJ1-3|.
CASSSRNTIYF
TGTGCCAGCAGCTCCAGAAACACCATATATTTT
>.|TRBV7-9|TRBJ1-5|.
CASSLGGTRRNQPQHF
TGTGCCAGCAGCTTAGGGGGGACACGAAGGAATCAGCCCCAGCATTTT
>.|TRBV10-3|TRBJ2-2|TRBD2
CAIGGSPTGELFF
TGTGCCATCGGCGGGAGTCCCACCGGGGAGCTGTTTTTT
>.|TRBV11-2|TRBJ2-3|TRBD2
CASSRRVLAETTDTQYF
TGTGCCAGCAGCCGAAGGGTGCTAGCGGAGACCACAGATACGCAGTATTTT
>.|TRBV7-2|TRBJ2-3|.
CASLWGGTDTQYF
TGTGCCAGCCTCTGGGGGGGCACAGATACGCAGTATTTT
>few|TRBV29-1|TRBJ1-1|TRBD1
CSVEGGQGGTNTEAFF
TGCAGCGTTGAAGGGGGACAGGGAGGGACGAACACTGAAGCTTTCTTT
>.|TRBV6-5|TRBJ2-5|.
CASSSRTAQETQYF
TGTGCCAGCAGTTCTCGGACAGCACAAGAGACCCAGTACTTC
>few|TRBV6-1|TRBJ2-5|TRBD1
CASSLRTGKETQYF
TGTGCCAGCAGTCTGCGGACAGGGAAAGAGACCCAGTACTTC
>few|TRBV30|TRBJ2-3|TRBD2
CAWSGIGAGVQYF
TGTGCCTGGAGTGGAATCGGAGCGGGAGTTCAGTATTTT
>few|TRBV28|TRBJ1-5|TRBD1
CASSLLGQGNQPQHF
TGTGCCAGCAGTTTACTCGGACAGGGGAATCAGCCCCAGCATTTT
>.|TRBV7-9|TRBJ2-7|TRBD2
CASSPSRGDYEQYF
TGTGCCAGCAGCCCCAGCCGGGGGGACTACGAGCAGTACTTC
>.|TRBV19|TRBJ2-2|.
CASSIDRGTGELFF
TGTGCCAGTAGTATAGATCGGGGCACCGGGGAGCTGTTTTTT
>.|TRBV6-6|TRBJ2-5|TRBD2
CASRRLAGDKETQYF
TGTGCCAGCAGGAGACTAGCGGGAGACAAAGAGACCCAGTACTTC
>.|TRBV7-2|TRBJ1-4|.
CASSRGGLNEKLFF
TGTGCCAGCAGCCGCGGGGGACTTAATGAAAAACTGTTTTTT
>few|TRBV27|TRBJ1-4|.
CASSLRGSAGKLFF
TGTGCCAGCAGCTTAAGGGGATCGGCTGGGAAACTGTTTTTT
>.|TRBV19|TRBJ2-7|TRBD1
CASSQPGQGRNEQYF
TGTGCCAGTAGTCAACCGGGACAGGGAAGGAACGAGCAGTACTTC
>.|TRBV5-6|TRBJ1-1|.
CASSLMQRVAFF
TGTGCCAGCAGCTTGATGCAACGGGTTGCTTTCTTT
>few|TRBV19|TRBJ1-1|.
CASSIFQNTEAFF
TGTGCCAGTAGTATTTTCCAGAACACTGAAGCTTTCTTT
>.|TRBV19|TRBJ2-7|TRBD1
CASTDRDEQYF
TGTGCCAGTACCGACAGGGACGAGCAGTACTTC
>few|TRBV14|TRBJ2-2|TRBD2
CASSRELASGELFF
TGTGCCAGCAGCCGAGAACTAGCGTCCGGGGAGCTGTTTTTT
>.|TRBV10-3|TRBJ1-4|TRBD1
CAISDETGGGGLFF
TGTGCCATCAGTGACGAGACAGGGGGGGGCGGACTGTTTTTT
>few|TRBV2|TRBJ2-7|.
CASSADTNKQYF
TGTGCCAGCAGCGCGGACACCAACAAGCAGTACTTC
>few|TRBV25-1|TRBJ2-5|.
CASSDPAVYQETQYF
TGTGCCAGCAGTGATCCAGCGGTGTACCAAGAGACCCAGTACTTC
>.|TRBV9|TRBJ2-2|.
CASSPTGTQLFF
TGTGCCAGCAGCCCCACAGGGACCCAGCTGTTTTTT